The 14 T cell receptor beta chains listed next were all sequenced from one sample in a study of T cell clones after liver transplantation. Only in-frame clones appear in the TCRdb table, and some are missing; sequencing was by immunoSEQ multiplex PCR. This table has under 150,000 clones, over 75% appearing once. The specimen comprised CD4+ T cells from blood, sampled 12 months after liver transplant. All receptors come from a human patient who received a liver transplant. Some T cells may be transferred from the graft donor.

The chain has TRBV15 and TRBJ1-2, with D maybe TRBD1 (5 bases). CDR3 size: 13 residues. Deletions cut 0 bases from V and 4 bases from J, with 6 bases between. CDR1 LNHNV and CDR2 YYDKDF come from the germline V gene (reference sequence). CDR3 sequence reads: CATSRDQGYGYTF. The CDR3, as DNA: TGTGCCACCAGCAGAGATCAGGGCTATGGCTACACCTTC.

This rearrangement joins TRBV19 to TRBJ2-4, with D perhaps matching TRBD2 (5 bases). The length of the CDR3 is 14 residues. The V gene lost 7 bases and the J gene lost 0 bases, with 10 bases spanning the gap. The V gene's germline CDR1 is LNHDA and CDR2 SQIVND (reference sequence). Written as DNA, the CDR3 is TGTGCCAGTATTAAGAGGGTAGCCAAAAACATTCAGTACTTC. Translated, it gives CASIKRVAKNIQYF.

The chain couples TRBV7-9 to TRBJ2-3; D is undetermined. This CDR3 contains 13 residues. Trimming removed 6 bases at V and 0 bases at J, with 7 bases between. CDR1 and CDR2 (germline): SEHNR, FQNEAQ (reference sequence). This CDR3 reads CASSIGSTDTQYF. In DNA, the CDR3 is TGTGCCAGCAGTATCGGGAGCACAGATACGCAGTATTTT.

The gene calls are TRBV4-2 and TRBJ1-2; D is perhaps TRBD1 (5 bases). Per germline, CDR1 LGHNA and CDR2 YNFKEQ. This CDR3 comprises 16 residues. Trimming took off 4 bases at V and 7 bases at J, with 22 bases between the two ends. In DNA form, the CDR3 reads TGTGCCAGCAGCCTGATGATCGGCCGGGCCCAGGGTGGCTACACCTTC. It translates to CASSLMIGRAQGGYTF.

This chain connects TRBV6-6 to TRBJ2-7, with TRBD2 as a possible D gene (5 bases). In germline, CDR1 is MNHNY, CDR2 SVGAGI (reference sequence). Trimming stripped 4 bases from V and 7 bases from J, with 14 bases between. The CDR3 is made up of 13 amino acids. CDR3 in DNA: TGTGCCAGCAGTTCCCTGGGAGTGGGAGAGCAGTACTTC. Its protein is CASSSLGVGEQYF.

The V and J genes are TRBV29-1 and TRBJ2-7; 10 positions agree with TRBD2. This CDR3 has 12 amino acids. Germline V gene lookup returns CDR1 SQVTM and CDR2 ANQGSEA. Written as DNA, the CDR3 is TGCATCGGACTAGCGGTTTTCTACGAGCAGTACTTC. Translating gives CIGLAVFYEQYF.

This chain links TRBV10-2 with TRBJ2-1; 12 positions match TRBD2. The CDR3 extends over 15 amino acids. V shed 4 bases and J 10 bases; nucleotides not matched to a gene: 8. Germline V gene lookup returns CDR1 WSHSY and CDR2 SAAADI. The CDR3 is CASSVRTSGANEQFF. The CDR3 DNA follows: TGCGCCAGCAGTGTCAGGACTAGCGGGGCCAACGAGCAGTTCTTC.

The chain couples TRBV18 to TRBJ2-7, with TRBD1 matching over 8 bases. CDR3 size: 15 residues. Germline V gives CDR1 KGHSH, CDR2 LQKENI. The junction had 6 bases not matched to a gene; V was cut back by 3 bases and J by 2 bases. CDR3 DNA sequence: TGTGCCAGCTCACCTACCCGGACAGGGACCTACGAGCAGTACTTC. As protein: CASSPTRTGTYEQYF.

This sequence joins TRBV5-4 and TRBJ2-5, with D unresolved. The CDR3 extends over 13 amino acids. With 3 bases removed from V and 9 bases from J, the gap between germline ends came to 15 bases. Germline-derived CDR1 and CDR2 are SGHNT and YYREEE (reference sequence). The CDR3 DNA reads TGTGCCAGCAGCTCCCAAGGGAAGCCGGCCCAGTACTTC. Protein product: CASSSQGKPAQYF.

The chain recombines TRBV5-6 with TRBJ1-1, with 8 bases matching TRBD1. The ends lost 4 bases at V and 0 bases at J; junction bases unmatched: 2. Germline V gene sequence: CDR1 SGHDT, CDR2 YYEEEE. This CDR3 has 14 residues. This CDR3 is CASSLGQVNTEAFF. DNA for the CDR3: TGTGCCAGCAGCCTGGGACAGGTGAACACTGAAGCTTTCTTT.

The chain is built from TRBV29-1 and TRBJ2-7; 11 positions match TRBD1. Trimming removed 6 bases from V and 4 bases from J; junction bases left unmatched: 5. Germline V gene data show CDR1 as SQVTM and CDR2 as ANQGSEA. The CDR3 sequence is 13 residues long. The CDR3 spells CSVGTGGEYEQYF. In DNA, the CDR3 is TGCAGCGTCGGGACAGGGGGAGAGTACGAGCAGTACTTC.

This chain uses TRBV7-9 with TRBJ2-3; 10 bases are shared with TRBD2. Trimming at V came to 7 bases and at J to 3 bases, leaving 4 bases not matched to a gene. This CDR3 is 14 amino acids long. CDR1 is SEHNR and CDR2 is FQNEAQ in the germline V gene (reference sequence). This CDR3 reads CASTPSGSTDTQYF. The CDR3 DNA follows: TGTGCCAGCACCCCTAGCGGGAGTACAGATACGCAGTATTTT.

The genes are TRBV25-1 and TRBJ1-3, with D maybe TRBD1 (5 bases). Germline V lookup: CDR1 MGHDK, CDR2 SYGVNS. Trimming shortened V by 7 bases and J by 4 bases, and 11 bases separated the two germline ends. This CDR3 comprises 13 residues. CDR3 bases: TGTGCCAGCACAGGGATTGGGGGAAACACCATATATTTT. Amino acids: CASTGIGGNTIYF.

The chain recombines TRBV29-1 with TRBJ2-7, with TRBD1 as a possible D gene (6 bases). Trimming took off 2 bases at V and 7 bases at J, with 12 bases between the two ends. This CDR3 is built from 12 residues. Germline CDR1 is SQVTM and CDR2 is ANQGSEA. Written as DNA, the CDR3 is TGCAGCGTTGAAACAGGGTTAAATGAGCAGTACTTC. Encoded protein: CSVETGLNEQYF.